Each of the 28 T cell receptor beta chains below was sequenced from the same sample in a study of OX40 agonist ivuxolimab in advanced cancers. Assay: immunoSEQ multiplex PCR; the TCRdb copy retains only in-frame clones and omits some. In the table there are about 56,000 clones, approximately 80% of which are singletons. The input for sequencing was CD4+ or CD8+ T cells sorted from blood, taken in a trial of the OX40 agonist ivuxolimab. These receptors originate from an adult with an advanced solid tumor such as melanoma, head and neck, liver or kidney cancer.

The chain is built from TRBV29-1 and TRBJ2-7; no reliable D call. V lost 5 bases to trimming and J lost 3 bases, with 8 bases between them. CDR1 and CDR2 from the germline V gene are SQVTM and ANQGSEA. This CDR3 contains 11 residues. CDR3 amino acids: CSVTENYEQYF. In nucleotides, the CDR3 is TGCAGCGTTACGGAGAACTACGAGCAGTACTTC.

The genes are TRBV7-3 and TRBJ2-3; TRBD2 matches 8 bases. Germline V CDR1 and CDR2: SGHTA, FQGTGA. V shed 5 bases and J 1 base; nucleotides not matched to a gene: 8. The CDR3 loop spans 16 amino acids. CDR3 sequence reads: CASSLRTSRGTDTQYF. The DNA for the CDR3 is TGTGCCAGCAGCCTCCGGACTAGCAGGGGCACAGATACGCAGTATTTT.

This clone is a singleton in its sample. The chain is built from TRBV9 and TRBJ2-7; tentatively, D is TRBD1 (6 bases). Per the germline V gene, CDR1 is SGDLS and CDR2 is YYNGEE. The V gene lost 4 bases and the J gene lost 2 bases, with 13 bases spanning the gap. The CDR3 is 14 residues long. CDR3 amino acids: CASSPPNRAYEQYF. Written as DNA, the CDR3 is TGTGCCAGCAGCCCGCCGAACAGGGCCTACGAGCAGTACTTC. The whole variable domain, remainder taken from reference TRBV9 and TRBJ2-7, is DSGVTQTPKHLITATGQRVTLRCSPRSGDLSVYWYQQSLDQGLQFLIQYYNGEERAKGNILERFSAQQFPDLHSELNLSSLELGDSALYFCASSPPNRAYEQYFGPGTRLTVT.

This clone was seen once. The rearrangement uses TRBV9 and TRBJ2-3, with a possible D match to TRBD2 (5 bases). The CDR3 runs 15 residues. Germline V gives CDR1 SGDLS, CDR2 YYNGEE. Trimming removed 4 bases from V and 1 base from J, with 13 bases in between. In nucleotides, the CDR3 is TGTGCCAGCAGCCCTAGCCCGTCCGGCACAGATACGCAGTATTTT. Protein sequence: CASSPSPSGTDTQYF. Looking up the rest from reference TRBV9 and TRBJ2-3 gives the full variable domain: DSGVTQTPKHLITATGQRVTLRCSPRSGDLSVYWYQQSLDQGLQFLIQYYNGEERAKGNILERFSAQQFPDLHSELNLSSLELGDSALYFCASSPSPSGTDTQYFGPGTRLTVL.

This chain joins TRBV28 and TRBJ2-4; 8 positions match TRBD2. Germline V gene lookup returns CDR1 MDHEN and CDR2 SYDVKM. CDR3 length equals 13 residues. V gave up 10 bases and J gave up 0 bases; unmatched junction bases: 2. The CDR3 DNA follows: TGTGCCACTCTAGCGGGAGCCAAAAACATTCAGTACTTC. This translates into CATLAGAKNIQYF.

This clone occurred once. The chain carries TRBV30 and TRBJ1-4; no definite D call. CDR3 length: 13 residues. CDR1 is GTSNPN, CDR2 SVGIG, per germline (reference sequence). The V end lost 0 bases, the J end lost 8 bases, and 10 bases lay between the germline ends. CDR3 nucleotides: TGTGCCTGGAGTGTACGCCGGCGGGAAAAACTGTTTTTT. Translated, it gives CAWSVRRREKLFF.

This clone was seen once. The V gene is TRBV7-9, the J gene TRBJ2-2, with D possibly TRBD2 on 6 matching bases. Between the trimmed V and J ends, which lost 5 bases and 0 bases, there was a span of 10 bases. This CDR3 region has 15 residues. Germline values: CDR1 SEHNR, CDR2 FQNEAQ (reference sequence). This CDR3 reads CASSDTGANTGELFF. The CDR3 nucleotides read TGTGCCAGCAGCGACACGGGGGCGAACACCGGGGAGCTGTTTTTT.

For the CDR3, the DNA is TGTGCCAGCAGCAAGCGTCCAGGGACGTGGTCACCCCTCCACTTT. Its protein product is CASSKRPGTWSPLHF. The chain couples TRBV21-1 to TRBJ1-6. TRBV21-1 is a pseudogene segment. CDR3 size: 15 residues.

The gene calls are TRBV6-5 and TRBJ1-2; D is possibly TRBD1 (6 bases). V shed 5 bases and J shed 9 bases, with 16 bases lying between them. Looked up from germline, CDR1 is MNHEY and CDR2 is SVGAGI. This CDR3 is built from 13 residues. In nucleotides, the CDR3 is TGTGCCAGCAGTGAATTACGGGGGCCGCGCTACACCTTC. It translates to CASSELRGPRYTF.

The gene calls are TRBV27 and TRBJ1-2; D possibly corresponds to TRBD1 (6 bases). Trimming cost V 6 bases and J 4 bases, with 15 bases left between them. The CDR3 spans 14 residues. The germline V gene has CDR1 MNHEY and CDR2 SMNVEV (reference sequence). The CDR3 here is CASRLQGPSYGYTF. The DNA for the CDR3 is TGTGCCAGCAGGCTTCAGGGGCCTAGCTATGGCTACACCTTC.

This chain joins TRBV29-1 and TRBJ1-1, with unresolved D. Germline CDR1 is SQVTM and CDR2 is ANQGSEA. V gave up 3 bases and J gave up 1 base, with 9 bases separating them. The CDR3 consists of 13 residues. DNA of the CDR3: TGCAGCGTTGACGGGCTCCCGAACACTGAAGCTTTCTTT. Its translation is CSVDGLPNTEAFF.

The sample holds a few counts of this clone. The chain carries TRBV21-1 and TRBJ1-3; TRBD1 is the table's D call and was not checked against the DNA. TRBV21-1 represents a pseudogene. There are 16 residues in the CDR3. As DNA, the CDR3 is TGTGCCAGCAGCAGAAGAGGACATCGCTCTGGAAACACCATATATTTT. Translation gives CASSRRGHRSGNTIYF.

The chain employs TRBV10-3 and TRBJ1-5; D uncertain. This CDR3 region has 14 residues. Germline V gene data show CDR1 as ENHRY and CDR2 as SYGVKD. Trimming stripped 0 bases from V and 4 bases from J, with 7 bases between. The CDR3 sequence is CAISESKNNQPQHF. The CDR3 coding sequence is TGTGCCATCAGTGAGTCTAAGAATAATCAGCCCCAGCATTTT.

The rearrangement links TRBV5-6 to TRBJ1-6; D ambiguous. Germline CDR1 is SGHDT and CDR2 is YYEEEE. Trimming shortened V by 4 bases and J by 3 bases, and 14 bases separated the two germline ends. The CDR3 runs 16 residues. The CDR3 loop is CASSEAFTVYNSPLHF. CDR3 DNA sequence: TGTGCCAGCAGCGAGGCGTTTACTGTCTATAATTCACCCCTCCACTTT.

The chain couples TRBV7-9 to TRBJ2-1; 9 bases align to TRBD2. Per the germline V gene, CDR1 is SEHNR and CDR2 is FQNEAQ (reference sequence). The trim removed 2 bases at V and 9 bases at J, leaving 8 bases unmatched. This CDR3 has 15 residues. In nucleotides, the CDR3 is TGTGCCAGCAGCTTAAGCGGGGGGAATACAGCTGAGCAGTTCTTC. Amino acids: CASSLSGGNTAEQFF. Combining the CDR3 with reference TRBV7-9 and TRBJ2-1 gives the whole variable domain DTGVSQNPRHKITKRGQNVTFRCDPISEHNRLYWYRQTLGQGPEFLTYFQNEAQLEKSRLLSDRFSAERPKGSFSTLEIQRTEQGDSAMYLCASSLSGGNTAEQFFGPGTRLTVL.

CDR3 residues: CASSYTVTTPNYGYTF. The CDR3 DNA follows: TGTGCCAGCAGTTACACAGTGACAACCCCTAACTATGGCTACACCTTC. J is TRBJ1-2 and V is TRBV6-6; no reliable D call. Trimming pared 2 bases from V and 0 bases from J, leaving 13 bases between. This CDR3 region has 16 residues. Looked up from germline, CDR1 is MNHNY and CDR2 is SVGAGI (reference sequence).

The chain has TRBV6-5 and TRBJ1-2, with D unclear. This CDR3 comprises 13 residues. Trimming stripped 6 bases from V and 0 bases from J, with 8 bases between. Germline assignment: CDR1 MNHEY and CDR2 SVGAGI. The CDR3 loop reads CASRIASNYGYTF. The CDR3 region has the DNA TGTGCCAGCAGAATCGCCTCTAACTATGGCTACACCTTC.

This sequence joins TRBV6-5 and TRBJ1-1; the match to TRBD1 covers 9 bases. The CDR3 loop spans 14 amino acids. Germline CDR1 MNHEY, CDR2 SVGAGI. V lost 7 bases to trimming and J lost 6 bases; unmatched junction nucleotides: 9. The CDR3 region is CASTPGQGISEAFF. CDR3 DNA sequence: TGTGCCAGCACTCCCGGACAGGGGATCTCTGAAGCTTTCTTT.

This rearrangement joins TRBV11-1 to TRBJ2-7; D gene uncertain. The germline V gene encodes CDR1 SGHAT and CDR2 FQDESV (reference sequence). Trimming removed 5 bases at V and 4 bases at J, with 9 bases between. The CDR3 runs to 12 residues. The CDR3 DNA reads as TGTGCCAGCAGCCCGACACCTTACGAGCAGTACTTC. It yields the protein CASSPTPYEQYF.

The V gene is TRBV11-2, the J gene TRBJ1-3, with D tentatively TRBD1 (5 bases). Trimming shortened V by 4 bases and J by 0 bases, and 10 bases separated the two germline ends. The CDR3 runs to 15 residues. Germline CDR1 reads SGHAT; CDR2 reads FQNNGV. CDR3 sequence: CASSSGPSSGNTIYF. CDR3 DNA: TGTGCCAGCAGCTCGGGACCGAGCTCTGGAAACACCATATATTTT.

Here the CDR3 reads CASTKLGGEETQYF. CDR3 nucleotides: TGTGCCAGCACTAAACTAGGGGGGGAGGAGACCCAGTACTTC. The chain couples TRBV6-5 to TRBJ2-5; a weak D match, TRBD2 (7 bases). This CDR3 region has 14 residues. V dropped 7 bases and J dropped 5 bases, with 17 bases sitting between them. The germline V gene has CDR1 MNHEY and CDR2 SVGAGI.

The V and J genes are TRBV5-6 and TRBJ2-7, with D uncertain. Deletions cut 0 bases from V and 6 bases from J, with 4 bases between. The CDR3 has 11 amino acids. From germline, CDR1 is SGHDT and CDR2 YYEEEE. The CDR3 DNA is TGTGCCAGCAGCTTGGAGGGCGAGCAGTACTTC. It translates to CASSLEGEQYF. Variable domain in full (rest from reference TRBV5-6 and TRBJ2-7): DAGVTQSPTHLIKTRGQQVTLRCSPKSGHDTVSWYQQALGQGPQFIFQYYEEEERQRGNFPDRFSGHQFPNYSSELNVNALLLGDSALYLCASSLEGEQYFGPGTRLTVT.

V and J are TRBV6-5 and TRBJ1-2; possible D gene TRBD1, 5 bases. The CDR3 length is 12 residues. Germline V lookup: CDR1 MNHEY, CDR2 SVGAGI. Trimming cost V 6 bases and J 8 bases, with 13 bases left between them. This chain's CDR3 is CASRAGEWGYTF. The CDR3 coding sequence is TGTGCCAGCAGGGCGGGGGAATGGGGCTACACCTTC.

This clone was seen a few times. V usage is TRBV5-8 and J usage is TRBJ1-5; D unclear. Germline-derived CDR1 and CDR2 are SGHTS and YDEGEE. This CDR3 region has 12 residues. Deletions cut 4 bases from V and 2 bases from J, with 4 bases between. Written as DNA, the CDR3 is TGTGCCAGCAGCGCGCGCAATCAGCCCCAGCATTTT. Its translation is CASSARNQPQHF. The full variable domain, rest sourced from reference TRBV5-8 and TRBJ1-5, is EAGVTQSPTHLIKTRGQQATLRCSPISGHTSVYWYQQALGLGLQFLLWYDEGEERNRGNFPPRFSGRQFPNYSSELNVNALELEDSALYLCASSARNQPQHFGDGTRLSIL.

This rearrangement joins TRBV28 to TRBJ1-3; TRBD1 matches at 9 bases. Germline V gene data show CDR1 as MDHEN and CDR2 as SYDVKM. J was trimmed by 4 bases and V by 8 bases; bases with no gene match: 6. This CDR3 region has 14 residues. CDR3 in amino acids: CASWDRVGGNTIYF. The CDR3 coding sequence is TGTGCCAGCTGGGACAGGGTGGGAGGAAACACCATATATTTT.

The rearrangement links TRBV11-3 to TRBJ2-3; D call uncertain. CDR1 and CDR2 (germline): SGHNT, YENEEA. The CDR3 covers 15 residues. The V and J ends lost 3 bases and 2 bases respectively, with 12 bases between them. In nucleotides, the CDR3 is TGTGCCAGCAGCTTCGGCTTCGGTTACACAGATACGCAGTATTTT. Protein: CASSFGFGYTDTQYF.

The chain links TRBV5-4 to TRBJ1-1; D is undetermined. Trimming pared 4 bases from V and 0 bases from J, leaving 13 bases between. The CDR3 has 15 residues. From germline, CDR1 is SGHNT and CDR2 YYREEE (reference sequence). CDR3 sequence reads: CASSRAGVLNTEAFF. CDR3 nucleotide sequence: TGTGCCAGCAGCCGGGCGGGAGTTCTGAACACTGAAGCTTTCTTT.

The genes are TRBV28 and TRBJ1-2; the D is unclear. CDR3 size: 13 residues. V gave up 3 bases and J gave up 10 bases, with 15 bases separating them. Germline V CDR1 and CDR2: MDHEN, SYDVKM. CDR3 sequence reads: CASSFQDQLVYTF. CDR3 coding DNA: TGTGCCAGCAGTTTCCAGGACCAACTGGTCTACACCTTC.